These 23 T cell receptor beta chains were all obtained from the same sample, sequenced in a study of regulatory T cells in long-lasting Graves disease. Arm-PCR of CDR3 regions and iRepertoire HTBI primers were used to build TCR beta libraries. TCRdb independently ran MiXCR on the multiplex PCR reads; one entry per CDR3 protein. The sample includes 350,000 to 500,000 distinct CDR3 sequences, around 15% seen only once; the top ten take about 25%. Specified time point: newly diagnosed GD, antithyroid drugs for less than 3 months. PBMC-extracted RNA yielded the TCR library. These data also featured in a second study, about T cells in Graves' hyperthyroidism and ophthalmopathy.

This sample comprised peripheral blood mononuclear cells (PBMCs), obtained at new diagnosis, from a patient treated with antithyroid drugs. The receptors derive from a woman aged 18-29 years with Graves disease.

In this sample, this clonotype turned up many times. This sequence joins TRBV6-2 or TRBV6-3 and TRBJ2-1; D may match TRBD1 or TRBD2 (5 bases each). Trimming took 4 bases from V and 4 from J, leaving 14 bases between them. The CDR3 extends over 15 amino acids. Germline V gene sequence: CDR1 MNHEY, CDR2 SVGEGT. The CDR3 sequence: CASSSGTVGYNEQFF. DNA for the CDR3: TGTGCCAGCAGTTCCGGGACGGTGGGGTACAATGAGCAGTTCTTC.

This clonotype was counted many times. V usage is TRBV18 and J usage is TRBJ2-3; D is unresolved. Trimming removed 2 bases from V and 0 bases from J, with 6 bases in between. Germline V gene data show CDR1 as KGHSH and CDR2 as LQKENI. There are 14 residues in the CDR3. The CDR3 region has the DNA TGTGCCAGCTCACCAAGCACCAGCACAGATACGCAGTATTTT. This encodes CASSPSTSTDTQYF.

This clonotype was counted ten times or more. This rearrangement joins TRBV27 to TRBJ2-7, with 15 bases identical to TRBD2. The CDR3 has 18 amino acids. Trimming cost V 6 bases and J 2 bases; bases outside gene matches: 11. Germline V gives CDR1 MNHEY, CDR2 SMNVEV (reference sequence). This chain's CDR3 is CASSLGLAGGPGAYEQYF. In DNA form, the CDR3 reads TGTGCCAGCAGCCTAGGACTAGCGGGAGGGCCGGGCGCCTACGAGCAGTACTTC.

This clonotype was counted only a few times. The chain joins TRBV27 to TRBJ1-1, with TRBD1 identical over 11 bases. The germline gives CDR1 MNHEY, CDR2 SMNVEV (reference sequence). The CDR3 is made up of 14 amino acids. V shed 5 bases, J shed 13 bases, and the junction held 12 bases outside the gene matches. The CDR3 DNA is TGTGCCAGCAGTCCGGGGACAGGGGGATTGGTTGGTTTCTTT. Its protein is CASSPGTGGLVGFF.

This chain links TRBV15 with TRBJ2-1; 8 bases line up with TRBD2. Trimming removed 4 bases from V and 0 bases from J; junction bases left unmatched: 2. Germline V lookup: CDR1 LNHNV, CDR2 YYDKDF (reference sequence). The CDR3 has 15 residues. The CDR3 spells CATSKLAASYNEQFF. CDR3 DNA sequence: TGTGCCACCAGCAAACTAGCGGCCTCCTACAATGAGCAGTTCTTC. Full variable domain (rest looked up from reference TRBV15 and TRBJ2-1): DAMVIQNPRYQVTQFGKPVTLSCSQTLNHNVMYWYQQKSSQAPKLLFHYYDKDFNNEADTPDNFQSRRPNTSFCFLDIRSPGLGDTAMYLCATSKLAASYNEQFFGPGTRLTVL.

Ten or more counts support this clonotype. The rearrangement joins TRBV27 to TRBJ2-7, with 12 bases aligning to TRBD2. CDR1 and CDR2 (germline): MNHEY, SMNVEV (reference sequence). The trim removed 6 bases at V and 5 bases at J, leaving 8 bases unmatched. The CDR3 spans 15 residues. The chain's CDR3 is CASSPLAGGSHEQYF. CDR3 nucleotide sequence: TGTGCCAGCAGCCCCCTAGCGGGAGGGAGCCACGAGCAGTACTTC.

The chain joins TRBV28 to TRBJ2-2, with 7 nucleotides matching TRBD1. Unmatched junction bases numbered 3, after V lost 3 bases and J lost 2 bases. CDR1 MDHEN and CDR2 SYDVKM come from the germline V gene. This CDR3 contains 15 residues. The CDR3 loop is CASSFLGGNTGELFF. The CDR3 DNA follows: TGTGCCAGCAGTTTTCTAGGGGGCAACACCGGGGAGCTGTTTTTT.

This clonotype was seen ten or more times. This chain links TRBV18 with TRBJ1-2; TRBD1 is a possible D gene (6 bases). This CDR3 contains 12 residues. Germline CDR1 is KGHSH and CDR2 is LQKENI. Trimming shortened V by 3 bases and J by 4 bases, and 6 bases separated the two germline ends. The CDR3 region has the DNA TGTGCCAGCTCACCGGACAGCTATGGCTACACCTTC. Translation gives CASSPDSYGYTF.

In its sample, this clonotype was seen many times. An end of the junction differs from the germline gene, which may be a read error. This sequence joins TRBV5-1 and TRBJ2-7; no clear D gene. The CDR3 covers 14 residues. The germline CDR1 and CDR2 sequences are SGHRS and YFSETQ. The DNA of the CDR3 is TGTGCCAGCAGCTTAGTTGCCGGGCCCTACGAGCAGTACTTC. Protein sequence: CASSLVAGPYEQYF.

This clonotype was seen more than once but under ten times. The V call is TRBV10-1, the J call TRBJ2-5; 9 nucleotides agree with TRBD2. Losses at the gene ends were 4 bases for V and 5 bases for J; bases not matched to a gene: 8. The CDR3 is 15 residues long. In germline, CDR1 is WNHNN, CDR2 SYGVQD (reference sequence). CDR3 protein: CASSAEREASETQYF. The CDR3, as DNA: TGCGCCAGCAGTGCTGAGCGGGAGGCCTCGGAGACCCAGTACTTC.

This clonotype was counted only a few times. This chain connects TRBV5-1 to TRBJ2-5; possible D gene TRBD2, 6 bases. V lost 0 bases and J 5 bases, leaving 14 bases between the germline ends. The CDR3 is made up of 15 amino acids. The V gene's germline CDR1 is SGHRS and CDR2 YFSETQ. The CDR3 loop reads CASSLGGNNGETQYF. Here the CDR3 DNA reads TGCGCCAGCAGCTTGGGCGGGAATAACGGGGAGACCCAGTACTTC.

This chain connects TRBV11-2 to TRBJ1-1; 9 bases agree with TRBD1. This CDR3 contains 15 residues. After removal of 5 bases from V and 3 bases from J, the junction contained 7 bases not matched to a gene. CDR1 SGHAT and CDR2 FQNNGV come from the germline V gene. DNA for the CDR3: TGTGCCAGCAGCCCGGACAGGGGATTGGACACTGAAGCTTTCTTT. It codes for CASSPDRGLDTEAFF.

The chain carries TRBV28 and TRBJ1-1; a weak D match, TRBD1 (6 bases). The CDR3 covers 15 residues. Germline CDR1 MDHEN, CDR2 SYDVKM. Trimming shortened V by 5 bases and J by 0 bases, and 13 bases separated the two germline ends. CDR3 sequence reads: CASSPRGPMNTEAFF. The CDR3 DNA is TGTGCCAGCAGTCCCAGGGGACCAATGAACACTGAAGCTTTCTTT.

This clonotype was observed a handful of times. The CDR3 nucleotides read TGTGCCAGCAGATCCTTGAACTCCTACAATGAGCAGTTCTTC. Its protein is CASRSLNSYNEQFF. The rearrangement links TRBV12-3 or TRBV12-4 to TRBJ2-1; no clear D gene. Trimming stripped 6 bases from V and 0 bases from J, with 9 bases between. CDR3 length: 14 residues.

There are many counts of this clonotype. The chain carries TRBV28 and TRBJ2-5, with TRBD1 identical over 8 bases. CDR1 and CDR2 (germline): MDHEN, SYDVKM. The CDR3 runs to 13 residues. After removal of 7 bases from V and 3 bases from J, the junction contained 4 bases not matched to a gene. CDR3 region: CASNDRGEETQYF. The CDR3 DNA follows: TGTGCCAGCAATGACAGGGGAGAAGAGACCCAGTACTTC.

This clonotype was counted ten times or more. The J gene is TRBJ1-2, the V gene TRBV2; possibly TRBD1 for D (6 bases). CDR3 length equals 14 residues. Germline loops: CDR1 SNHLY, CDR2 FYNNEI. Between the trimmed V and J ends, which lost 5 bases and 4 bases, there was a span of 14 bases. In DNA, the CDR3 is TGTGCCAGCAGTCGGAACAGGGACCTCTATGGCTACACCTTC. Translated: CASSRNRDLYGYTF.

This clonotype was detected only a few times. CDR3 amino acids: CASSRLSHNEQFF. Written as DNA, the CDR3 is TGTGCCAGCAGCCGACTGAGTCACAATGAGCAGTTCTTC. V usage is TRBV6-1 and J usage is TRBJ2-1; the D is unclear. V was shortened by 6 bases and J by 5 bases, with 11 bases between the two germline ends. CDR1 and CDR2 from the germline V gene are MNHNS and SASEGT. The CDR3 has 13 amino acids.

This clonotype turned up a few times. The V and J genes are TRBV11-2 and TRBJ2-1, with 10 bases that match TRBD2. This CDR3 region has 16 residues. Germline lookup yields CDR1 SGHAT and CDR2 FQNNGV. Germline trimming cut 0 bases from V and 8 bases from J; bases unmatched to any gene: 7. The CDR3 here is CASSLDPAGGLDEQFF. The CDR3 nucleotides read TGTGCCAGCAGCTTAGACCCAGCGGGAGGGCTCGATGAGCAGTTCTTC.

This clonotype was seen a few times. V usage is TRBV4-3 and J usage is TRBJ1-1; D might be TRBD1 (5 bases). V gave up 1 base and J gave up 3 bases, with 15 bases separating them. From germline, CDR1 is LGHNA and CDR2 YSLEER. The CDR3 loop spans 16 amino acids. The CDR3 is CASSQALGLGDTEAFF. CDR3 bases: TGCGCCAGCAGCCAAGCCCTTGGGCTGGGGGACACTGAAGCTTTCTTT.

For this clonotype: The junction departs from the called germline gene at one end, perhaps through a read error. The chain recombines TRBV27 with TRBJ2-1; 15 bases fit TRBD2. This CDR3 contains 17 residues. Germline lookup yields CDR1 MNHEY and CDR2 SMNVEV (reference sequence). The CDR3 bases are TGTGCCAGTAGTAGGACTAGCGGGAGGGCCTTTGACAATGAGCGGTTCTTC. As protein: CASSRTSGRAFDNERFF.

V gene TRBV6-1 combines with J gene TRBJ2-3; maybe TRBD2 (6 bases). Germline V CDR1 and CDR2: MNHNS, SASEGT. Between the trimmed V and J ends, which lost 7 bases and 6 bases, there was a span of 20 bases. The CDR3 sequence is 15 residues long. The CDR3 coding sequence is TGTGCCAGCAAAACCGGGACTGGCGTGTTCGATACGCAGTATTTT. This codes for CASKTGTGVFDTQYF.

The chain has TRBV4-3 and TRBJ2-4; a possible D gene is TRBD1 (6 bases). The CDR3 spans 18 residues. CDR1 and CDR2 from the germline V gene are LGHNA and YSLEER. Trimming shortened V by 0 bases and J by 2 bases, and 17 bases separated the two germline ends. CDR3 sequence reads: CASSQDYGTGMTKNIQYF. The DNA for the CDR3 is TGCGCCAGCAGCCAAGATTACGGAACAGGGATGACCAAAAACATTCAGTACTTC.

This chain uses TRBV12-3 or TRBV12-4 with TRBJ2-3, with no clear D. V dropped 7 bases and J dropped 4 bases, with 21 bases sitting between them. CDR3 size: 16 residues. CDR3 sequence reads: CASISRIGYLSDTQYF. As DNA, the CDR3 is TGTGCCAGCATTAGTAGGATAGGGTATCTGTCAGATACGCAGTATTTT.